This T cell receptor (beta chain) was retrieved from a study of tumor-infiltrating lymphocytes in primary liver carcinoma. Turning to the study itself: Patients of both sexes were 30 to 69 years old.

For blood RNA, unsorted whole blood served as the source, and germline DNA was extracted too. Treatment-naive at the time, the patients had chronic HBV infection. General observations from the study: Tumor-blood pairs (like tumor-adjacent pairs) overlapped less than tumor region pairs did. The 250 largest clones made up significantly more of tumor than blood repertoires (p = 0.039).

In germline, CDR1 is LNHNV, CDR2 YYDKDF (reference sequence). V was trimmed by 0 bases and J by 3 bases, leaving 5 bases between them. This CDR3 spans 13 amino acids. This clonotype turned up a few times. Antigen specificity is unknown. The authors made TCR beta cDNA from roughly 480 ng total RNA with a constant-region primer. Construction of TCR beta libraries relied on three successive nested multiplex PCR rounds employing slightly modified ARM-PCR. TRBV1-TRBV30 forward and Cbeta reverse primers drove the first two approximately 11-cycle rounds. MiXCR, run by TCRdb on the multiplex PCR reads, gives a single entry per CDR3 protein. The sample lists 320,000 or so distinct CDR3 sequences, more than 55% occurring once.

The sequencing sample was made of peripheral blood. The chain employs TRBV15 and TRBJ2-5; unclear D gene. This clonotype was obtained from a man aged 35-49 years with primary liver carcinoma and hepatitis B virus infection. CDR3 sequence reads: CATSREQKETQYF. CDR3 coding DNA: TGTGCCACCAGCAGAGAGCAGAAAGAGACCCAGTACTTC.